These 4 T cell receptor beta chains originate from one sample sequenced in a study of blood T cells in healthy people across ages. The second PCR ran roughly 6 to 12 cycles with a sample-barcoded 5' primer and J-beta primers. TCRdb independently ran MiXCR on the 5' RACE reads; one entry per CDR3 protein. In the table there are 1 million to 1.2 million distinct CDR3 sequences, under 40% of which are singletons. The sequencing input was blood. The receptors derive from a man aged 18-30 years in good health.

The J gene is TRBJ1-1, the V gene TRBV27, with D possibly being TRBD1 (5 bases). Germline V gene sequence: CDR1 MNHEY, CDR2 SMNVEV (reference sequence). Trimming removed 5 bases from V and 1 base from J, with 17 bases in between. This CDR3 contains 16 residues. Written as DNA, the CDR3 is TGTGCCAGCAGTACCCGGCAGCGGGGCGGGAACACTGAAGCTTTCTTT. Encoded protein: CASSTRQRGGNTEAFF.

Regarding this clonotype: A much larger clone is a single base away; this may be a read error. V usage is TRBV29-1 and J usage is TRBJ1-2, with D maybe TRBD1 (5 bases). With 0 bases removed from V and 4 bases from J, the gap between germline ends came to 15 bases. CDR1 and CDR2 (germline): SQVTM, ANQGSEA. The CDR3 covers 15 residues. The CDR3, as DNA: TGCAGCGTTGAAGATCGTTTCAGGGATCGCTATGGCTACACCTTC. Its translation: CSVEDRFRDRYGYTF.

Regarding this clonotype: With a much larger clone just one base away, this may be a read error. The chain couples TRBV28 to TRBJ1-2; D not resolved. V lost 10 bases, J lost 7 bases, and 13 bases lay in between. The CDR3 is made up of 11 amino acids. Germline assignment: CDR1 MDHEN and CDR2 SYDVKM. The CDR3 loop reads CATSRLTGYTF. The CDR3 nucleotides are TGTGCCACCTCCCGGCTTACTGGCTACACCTTC.

The rearrangement uses TRBV28 and TRBJ1-5; D call uncertain. V lost 5 bases and J lost 0, with 11 bases in between. The CDR3 is made up of 15 amino acids. Germline lookup yields CDR1 MDHEN and CDR2 SYDVKM. CDR3 in DNA: TGTGCCAGCAGTATCGAACCTTATAGCAATCAGCCCCAGCATTTT. It encodes CASSIEPYSNQPQHF.